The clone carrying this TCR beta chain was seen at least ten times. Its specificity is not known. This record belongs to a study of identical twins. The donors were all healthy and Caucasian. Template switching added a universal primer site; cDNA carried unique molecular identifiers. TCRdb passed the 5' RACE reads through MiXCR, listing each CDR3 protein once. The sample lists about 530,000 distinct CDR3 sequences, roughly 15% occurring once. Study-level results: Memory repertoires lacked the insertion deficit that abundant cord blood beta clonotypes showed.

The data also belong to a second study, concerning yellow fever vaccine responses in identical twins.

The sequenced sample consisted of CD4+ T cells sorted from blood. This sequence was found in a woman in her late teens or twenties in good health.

The CDR3: CASRDRGLPLETQYF. DNA for the CDR3: TGTGCCAGCAGGGATCGAGGGCTCCCTTTGGAGACCCAGTACTTC. The rearrangement links TRBV7-8 to TRBJ2-5, with TRBD2 as a possible D gene (5 bases). This CDR3 has 15 amino acids. The V gene lost 6 bases and the J gene lost 5 bases, with 19 bases spanning the gap. CDR1 is SGHVS, CDR2 FQNEAQ, per germline.